The next 24 T cell receptor beta chains were all read from a single sample in a study of blood T cell repertoires in COVID-19. Here immunoSEQ multiplex PCR was the method, and the copy in TCRdb shows in-frame clones only, minus some. Here the sample spans some 280,000 clones, approximately 80% being singletons. Sequenced: peripheral blood. These receptors all come from a woman in her fifties or sixties with active or convalescent COVID-19.

J is TRBJ2-2 and V is TRBV24-1; D might be TRBD2 (5 bases). This CDR3 has 14 amino acids. Germline lookup yields CDR1 KGHDR and CDR2 SFDVKD. Trimming stripped 7 bases from V and 6 bases from J, with 14 bases between. The CDR3 region is CATSPGFMSGELFF. The CDR3 coding sequence is TGTGCCACCAGCCCGGGATTTATGTCCGGGGAGCTGTTTTTT.

The V and J genes are TRBV30 and TRBJ2-3; D is unclear. CDR1 and CDR2 (germline): GTSNPN, SVGIG (reference sequence). The CDR3 is made up of 18 amino acids. V shed 3 bases and J shed 1 base, with 23 bases lying between them. In nucleotides, the CDR3 is TGTGCCTGGAGAGAAACCTACTCTACGAGAGATTGCACAGATACGCAGTATTTT. Translated, it gives CAWRETYSTRDCTDTQYF.

The chain has TRBV12-3 or TRBV12-4 and TRBJ1-5; D perhaps matches TRBD1 (6 bases). The germline V and J ends were trimmed by 5 bases and 11 bases, with 16 bases remaining between them. This CDR3 is built from 13 residues. CDR3 loop: CASSDRTPRAQHF. The DNA of the CDR3 is TGTGCCAGCAGTGACAGGACCCCTCGGGCCCAGCATTTT.

The chain recombines TRBV21-1 with TRBJ2-7; whether TRBD2, the table's D call, matches the DNA was not checked. TRBV21-1 is a pseudogene. The CDR3 contains 14 residues. CDR3 loop: CASSKPMVYYEQYF. CDR3 nucleotides: TGTGCCAGCAGCAAACCGATGGTCTATTACGAGCAGTACTTC.

The V call is TRBV2, the J call TRBJ2-3, with 9 bases fitting TRBD1. With 6 bases clipped from V and 4 bases from J, the junction kept 11 bases outside the gene matches. The V gene's germline CDR1 is SNHLY and CDR2 FYNNEI. The CDR3 has 16 residues. DNA of the CDR3: TGTGCCAGCAGCATACTTAGGGGACAGGGTGCAGATACGCAGTATTTT. It is translated as CASSILRGQGADTQYF.

The V and J genes are TRBV13 and TRBJ2-7; 9 bases fit TRBD1. The J segment lost 3 bases and the V segment lost 5 bases, leaving 8 bases of the junction unmatched. The CDR3 has 15 amino acids. CDR1 and CDR2 from the germline V gene are PRHDT and FYEKMQ (reference sequence). For the CDR3, the DNA is TGTGCCAGCAGCGAGACAGGGGGAAGCGACTACGAGCAGTACTTC. Amino acids: CASSETGGSDYEQYF.

The chain recombines TRBV19 with TRBJ1-2, with TRBD1 identical over 7 bases. CDR3 length: 17 residues. V lost 5 bases, J lost 4 bases, and 16 bases stayed unmatched. Germline V CDR1 and CDR2: LNHDA, SQIVND (reference sequence). The CDR3 coding sequence is TGTGCCAGTAGTTCCCTGGAAGGGGGCAGTGTAGTCTATGGCTACACCTTC. As protein: CASSSLEGGSVVYGYTF.

This chain links TRBV28 with TRBJ1-3; D unclear. Trimming removed 6 bases at V and 0 bases at J, with 6 bases between. The germline gives CDR1 MDHEN, CDR2 SYDVKM. The CDR3 loop spans 13 amino acids. DNA of the CDR3: TGTGCCAGCAGGCGGAGCTCTGGAAACACCATATATTTT. Translated: CASRRSSGNTIYF. Full variable domain (rest looked up from reference TRBV28 and TRBJ1-3): DVKVTQSSRYLVKRTGEKVFLECVQDMDHENMFWYRQDPGLGLRLIYFSYDVKMKEKGDIPEGYSVSREKKERFSLILESASTNQTSMYLCASRRSSGNTIYFGEGSWLTVV.

CDR3 DNA: TGTGCCAGCAGCTTAGGAGCTGGCGGGAGTGGTGAGCAGTTCTTC. Its translation: CASSLGAGGSGEQFF. This chain links TRBV11-3 with TRBJ2-1, with 7 positions matching TRBD2. Germline V lookup: CDR1 SGHNT, CDR2 YENEEA. After removal of 1 base from V and 9 bases from J, the junction contained 9 bases not matched to a gene. The CDR3 spans 15 residues.

This chain joins TRBV3-1 (or the pseudogene TRBV3-2) and TRBJ2-1, with 8 bases identical to TRBD2. With V trimmed by 4 bases and J by 3 bases, 5 bases remained unmatched. The germline CDR1 and CDR2 sequences are LGHDT and YNNKEL (reference sequence). This CDR3 is built from 15 residues. The DNA of the CDR3 is TGTGCCAGCAGCCTCGGACTAGCAGTCTACAATGAGCAGTTCTTC. Encoded protein: CASSLGLAVYNEQFF.

The rearrangement uses TRBV6-1 and TRBJ1-1; D is possibly TRBD1 (6 bases). The CDR3 has 15 amino acids. V was clipped by 3 bases and J by 5 bases, with 16 bases between them. CDR1 and CDR2 from the germline V gene are MNHNS and SASEGT. The CDR3 region has the DNA TGTGCCAGCAGTGAGAGACCACAGGGAAGAACTGAAGCTTTCTTT. It encodes CASSERPQGRTEAFF.

The rearrangement joins TRBV6-5 to TRBJ1-2, with TRBD1 identical over 8 bases. CDR1 MNHEY and CDR2 SVGAGI come from the germline V gene. Trimming cost V 2 bases and J 14 bases; bases outside gene matches: 10. The CDR3 covers 13 residues. CDR3 residues: CASSYLEGQGGTF. The DNA of the CDR3 is TGTGCCAGCAGTTACCTAGAAGGACAGGGTGGGACCTTC.

The chain joins TRBV6-5 to TRBJ2-5; maybe TRBD1 (5 bases). Germline V CDR1 and CDR2: MNHEY, SVGAGI. V was trimmed by 2 bases and J by 3 bases, leaving 13 bases between them. The CDR3 sequence is 15 residues long. The CDR3 sequence: CASSYATGFEETQYF. The CDR3 bases are TGTGCCAGCAGTTACGCCACAGGCTTTGAAGAGACCCAGTACTTC.

This chain joins TRBV28 and TRBJ2-7; 7 nucleotides match TRBD2. Germline trimming cut 6 bases from V and 3 bases from J; bases unmatched to any gene: 11. The CDR3 has 15 residues. Germline V gene data show CDR1 as MDHEN and CDR2 as SYDVKM. CDR3 protein: CASSPRQRGLYEQYF. For the CDR3, the DNA is TGTGCCAGCAGCCCCAGGCAGCGGGGCCTCTACGAGCAGTACTTC.

This clone was found a few times. CDR3 protein: CASSPRQMGLMNTEAFF. CDR3 nucleotide sequence: TGTGCCAGCAGCCCCCGACAGATGGGACTCATGAACACTGAAGCTTTCTTT. The chain has TRBV7-8 and TRBJ1-1; D is perhaps TRBD1 (5 bases). Trimming took 5 bases from V and 0 from J, leaving 19 bases between them. The CDR3 spans 17 residues. From germline, CDR1 is SGHVS and CDR2 FQNEAQ.

J is TRBJ1-2 and V is TRBV5-4; D is perhaps TRBD1 (6 bases). The length of the CDR3 is 13 residues. The V end lost 1 base, the J end lost 6 bases, and 10 bases lay between the germline ends. Germline assignment: CDR1 SGHNT and CDR2 YYREEE (reference sequence). The CDR3, as DNA: TGTGCCAGCAGCTTGAACAGGGCGAATGGCTACACCTTC. Protein sequence: CASSLNRANGYTF.

This clone showed up just once. Written as DNA, the CDR3 is TGCGCCAGCAGCTCCAGGGGGCAGGGTGAAAAACTGTTTTTT. Translated: CASSSRGQGEKLFF. The V gene is TRBV5-1, the J gene TRBJ1-4; 8 bases agree with TRBD1. V shed 3 bases, J shed 7 bases, and the junction held 5 bases outside the gene matches. The CDR3 spans 14 residues. CDR1 and CDR2 from the germline V gene are SGHRS and YFSETQ. The full variable domain, rest sourced from reference TRBV5-1 and TRBJ1-4, is KAGVTQTPRYLIKTRGQQVTLSCSPISGHRSVSWYQQTPGQGLQFLFEYFSETQRNKGNFPGRFSGRQFSNSRSEMNVSTLELGDSALYLCASSSRGQGEKLFFGSGTQLSVL.

The V gene is TRBV12-5, the J gene TRBJ1-2; maybe TRBD1 (6 bases). The CDR3 has 16 amino acids. The germline V gene has CDR1 LGHNT and CDR2 FRNRAP. Trimming shortened V by 0 bases and J by 3 bases, and 14 bases separated the two germline ends. DNA of the CDR3: TGTGCTAGTGGTTTGGTACTTGCAGGGGTCTACTATGGCTACACCTTC. Amino acid sequence: CASGLVLAGVYYGYTF.

The chain carries TRBV5-4 and TRBJ2-1, with unresolved D. In germline, CDR1 is SGHNT, CDR2 YYREEE (reference sequence). CDR3 length equals 14 residues. Trimming removed 2 bases from V and 1 base from J, with 7 bases in between. This CDR3 is CASSFTTSYNEQFF. Written as DNA, the CDR3 is TGTGCCAGCAGCTTTACTACTTCCTACAATGAGCAGTTCTTC.

The rearrangement links TRBV28 to TRBJ1-2, with TRBD1 as a possible D gene (6 bases). Germline values: CDR1 MDHEN, CDR2 SYDVKM. Trimming stripped 6 bases from V and 4 bases from J, with 15 bases between. The CDR3 has 14 amino acids. The CDR3 bases are TGTGCCAGCAGAACCCTCGGGACACGCTATGGCTACACCTTC. Translated, it gives CASRTLGTRYGYTF.

This sequence joins TRBV9 and TRBJ1-3; D call uncertain. The CDR3 extends over 15 amino acids. The germline gives CDR1 SGDLS, CDR2 YYNGEE. The V end lost 0 bases, the J end lost 0 bases, and 7 bases lay between the germline ends. CDR3 in amino acids: CASSVDMYSGNTIYF. CDR3 DNA: TGTGCCAGCAGCGTAGACATGTACTCTGGAAACACCATATATTTT.

The rearrangement joins TRBV10-3 to TRBJ2-3; 13 bases match TRBD2. The CDR3 is 17 amino acids. Germline CDR1 ENHRY, CDR2 SYGVKD. V gave up 3 bases and J gave up 5 bases; unmatched junction bases: 8. The CDR3 reads CAISDPGLAGALDTQYF. The CDR3 coding sequence is TGTGCCATCAGTGACCCTGGACTAGCGGGAGCTTTAGATACGCAGTATTTT.

This chain connects TRBV3-1 (or the pseudogene TRBV3-2) to TRBJ1-1; no reliable D call. The CDR3 has 14 amino acids. The germline V and J ends were trimmed by 5 bases and 11 bases, with 21 bases remaining between them. Germline V CDR1 and CDR2: LGHDT, YNNKEL (reference sequence). The CDR3: CASSSSEILGGAFF. Here the CDR3 DNA reads TGTGCCAGCAGCTCATCCGAAATTTTGGGCGGGGCTTTCTTT.

This chain uses TRBV28 with TRBJ1-1, with D tentatively TRBD1 (5 bases). CDR3 length: 12 residues. Germline assignment: CDR1 MDHEN and CDR2 SYDVKM. Trimming cost V 5 bases and J 5 bases, with 9 bases left between them. The CDR3 loop is CASSAGVTEAFF. The CDR3 DNA reads TGTGCCAGCAGTGCGGGGGTAACTGAAGCTTTCTTT.